This T cell receptor (beta chain) was found in a study of blood T cell repertoires in COVID-19. Authors' methods: Nucleated cell number was recorded as an estimate derived from reference gene primer amplification. This table comes from immunoSEQ multiplex PCR, and its TCRdb copy is limited to in-frame clones, with some not included. D and trimming were read from the DNA, whereas the V and J calls and clone size are those reported in that table. Among a few hundred thousand clones listed, roughly 91% were seen once. Germline CDR1 SGDLS, CDR2 YYNGEE. Trimming took 0 bases from V and 8 from J; bases not matched to a gene: 7. This CDR3 contains 15 residues.

The gene calls are TRBV9 and TRBJ2-1; 8 nucleotides align to TRBD2. The sequence derives from a man younger than 45 with acute or convalescent COVID-19. The sample consisted of peripheral blood. Here the CDR3 DNA reads TGTGCCAGCAGCGTAGCTACGGGGGGGCCGTATGAGCAGTTCTTC. It translates to CASSVATGGPYEQFF.